These 3 T cell receptor beta chains share one sample of origin, sequenced in a study of blood T cell repertoires in COVID-19. The table came from immunoSEQ multiplex PCR; TCRdb's copy has only in-frame clones and leaves some out. The data contain more than 200,000 clones, roughly 91% of them singletons. The sample consisted of PBMCs or T cells enriched from blood (not recorded which). Every receptor here comes from a woman aged 30 to 39 with acute COVID-19.

The rearrangement uses TRBV4-1 and TRBJ1-6; 7 bases are a match to TRBD1. V gave up 4 bases and J gave up 7 bases; unmatched junction bases: 7. The length of the CDR3 is 15 residues. Germline V gene lookup returns CDR1 MGHRA and CDR2 YSYEKL. CDR3 in amino acids: CASSPMGQRNSPLHF. For the CDR3, the DNA is TGCGCCAGCAGCCCCATGGGACAGAGAAATTCACCCCTCCACTTT.

The CDR3 DNA is TGCGCCAGCAGCGGGACTAGCGGGGGGAGGAATGAGCAGTTCTTC. Its protein is CASSGTSGGRNEQFF. This chain joins TRBV5-1 and TRBJ2-1; 15 nucleotides match TRBD2. The CDR3 runs 15 residues. V gave up 4 bases and J gave up 7 bases; unmatched junction bases: 3. The germline CDR1 and CDR2 sequences are SGHRS and YFSETQ.

The chain is built from TRBV5-1 and TRBJ2-3; no reliable D call. The V gene's germline CDR1 is SGHRS and CDR2 YFSETQ. Trimming cost V 0 bases and J 1 base, with 9 bases left between them. The CDR3 runs to 15 residues. The CDR3 DNA reads TGCGCCAGCAGCTTGGGCCTTGAGGGCACAGATACGCAGTATTTT. Translated, it gives CASSLGLEGTDTQYF.